The 10 T cell receptor beta chains reported below all come from one sample, sequenced in a study of shared clonotypes between healthy human individuals. Some clones are missing from TCRdb's copy, which holds only in-frame ones; the method was immunoSEQ multiplex PCR. The table has 2.5 million or so clones, approximately 92% seen once; the top ten hold 0.11% to 0.15%. The specimen sequenced was naive CD4+ T cells sorted from blood. This sample's subset: CD45RA+ positively selected. These receptors all come from a man between 18 and 29 years old in good health.

The chain combines TRBV6-5 with TRBJ2-3, with D unclear. Trimming stripped 5 bases from V and 3 bases from J, with 9 bases between. The CDR3 is 13 residues long. Germline V CDR1 and CDR2: MNHEY, SVGAGI. CDR3 coding DNA: TGTGCCAGCAGTGCCCCGAAGACAGATACGCAGTATTTT. It translates to CASSAPKTDTQYF.

This clone was detected a few times. This chain links TRBV5-1 with TRBJ2-1, with 7 bases that match TRBD1. The CDR3 spans 16 residues. Trimming removed 4 bases from V and 6 bases from J; junction bases left unmatched: 13. Germline V gives CDR1 SGHRS, CDR2 YFSETQ. The chain's CDR3 is CASSRLGQLTLNEQFF. Here the CDR3 DNA reads TGCGCCAGCAGCAGGTTGGGACAGCTAACCCTCAATGAGCAGTTCTTC. Based on the CDR3 plus reference TRBV5-1 and TRBJ2-1, the full variable domain is KAGVTQTPRYLIKTRGQQVTLSCSPISGHRSVSWYQQTPGQGLQFLFEYFSETQRNKGNFPGRFSGRQFSNSRSEMNVSTLELGDSALYLCASSRLGQLTLNEQFFGPGTRLTVL.

The V call is TRBV30, the J call TRBJ1-6, with 7 bases that match TRBD1. Germline-derived CDR1 and CDR2 are GTSNPN and SVGIG (reference sequence). CDR3 length equals 14 residues. With 3 bases clipped from V and 7 bases from J, the junction kept 6 bases outside the gene matches. As DNA, the CDR3 is TGTGCCTGGAGCCCGACAGGGTTGAATTCACCCCTCCACTTT. This codes for CAWSPTGLNSPLHF.

The gene calls are TRBV7-9 and TRBJ1-5; weak D call: TRBD1 (5 bases). Germline V CDR1 and CDR2: SEHNR, FQNEAQ (reference sequence). The length of the CDR3 is 16 residues. V was cut by 1 base and J by 4 bases, with 14 bases left in between. The CDR3, as DNA: TGTGCCAGCAGCTTAGGGCGGATCGAGGGGAATCAGCCCCAGCATTTT. This encodes CASSLGRIEGNQPQHF.

With respect to this clone: The junction differs from germline at one of its ends, possibly a read error. V and J are TRBV7-7 and TRBJ2-7; the match to TRBD1 covers 8 bases. Germline values: CDR1 SSHAT, CDR2 FNYEAQ (reference sequence). This CDR3 has 13 residues. DNA of the CDR3: TGTGCTAGCAGCCTGGACAGGGTAGGCGAGCAGTACTTC. The encoded protein is CASSLDRVGEQYF.

This chain links TRBV18 with TRBJ2-2; TRBD1 or TRBD2 may be the D gene (5 bases each). Germline V gene data show CDR1 as KGHSH and CDR2 as LQKENI. V was clipped by 1 base and J by 6 bases, with 15 bases between them. The CDR3 length is 16 residues. The CDR3 region is CASSPRDLGAAGELFF. The CDR3, as DNA: TGTGCCAGCTCACCACGGGACCTAGGGGCGGCCGGGGAGCTGTTTTTT. Drawing the rest from reference TRBV18 and TRBJ2-2, the complete variable domain is NAGVMQNPRHLVRRRGQEARLRCSPMKGHSHVYWYRQLPEEGLKFMVYLQKENIIDESGMPKERFSAEFPKEGPSILRIQQVVRGDSAAYFCASSPRDLGAAGELFFGEGSRLTVL.

The chain recombines TRBV5-5 with TRBJ2-7; 11 nucleotides match TRBD1. The CDR3 totals 16 residues. Germline V lookup: CDR1 SGHKS, CDR2 YYEKEE (reference sequence). The V segment lost 4 bases and the J segment 3 bases; nucleotides outside the gene matches: 9. For the CDR3, the DNA is TGTGCCAGCAGCCGGGTCCCCGGGACAGGGGGCTACGAGCAGTACTTC. Translation: CASSRVPGTGGYEQYF.

The chain couples TRBV4-2 to TRBJ2-3; no reliable D call. Trimming removed 1 base from V and 0 bases from J, with 8 bases in between. CDR3 length equals 15 residues. CDR1 LGHNA and CDR2 YNFKEQ come from the germline V gene. The CDR3 spells CASSQAGSSTDTQYF. DNA for the CDR3: TGTGCCAGCAGCCAAGCGGGTTCTAGCACAGATACGCAGTATTTT.

The V gene is TRBV10-2, the J gene TRBJ2-3, with 9 nucleotides matching TRBD2. This CDR3 has 16 residues. CDR1 and CDR2 from the germline V gene are WSHSY and SAAADI. Trimming removed 0 bases from V and 6 bases from J; junction bases left unmatched: 7. In DNA form, the CDR3 reads TGCGCCAGCAGTGAGTCGGGTAGCGGGGGTTGGGATACGCAGTATTTT. Its protein product is CASSESGSGGWDTQYF.

The chain carries TRBV20-1 and TRBJ2-1; D gene ambiguous. V lost 6 bases to trimming and J lost 10 bases, with 7 bases between them. This CDR3 region has 9 residues. CDR1 and CDR2 from the germline V gene are DFQATT and SNEGSKA (reference sequence). Here the CDR3 DNA reads TGCAGTGCCGGCAGGGAGCAGTTCTTC. Translation: CSAGREQFF.